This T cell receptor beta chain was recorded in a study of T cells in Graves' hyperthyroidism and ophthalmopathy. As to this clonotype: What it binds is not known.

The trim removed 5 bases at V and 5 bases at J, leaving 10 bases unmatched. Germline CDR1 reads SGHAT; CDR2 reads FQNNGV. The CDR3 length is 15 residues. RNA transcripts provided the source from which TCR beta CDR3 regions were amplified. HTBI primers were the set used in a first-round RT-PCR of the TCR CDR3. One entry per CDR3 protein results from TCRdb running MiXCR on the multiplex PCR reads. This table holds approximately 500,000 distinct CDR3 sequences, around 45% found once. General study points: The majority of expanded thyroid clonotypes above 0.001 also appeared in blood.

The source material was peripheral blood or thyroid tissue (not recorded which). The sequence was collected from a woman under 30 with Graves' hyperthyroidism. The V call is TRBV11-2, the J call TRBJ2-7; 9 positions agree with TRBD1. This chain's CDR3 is CASSPTGDRADEQYF. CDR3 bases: TGTGCCAGCAGCCCTACAGGGGACAGGGCGGACGAGCAGTACTTC.